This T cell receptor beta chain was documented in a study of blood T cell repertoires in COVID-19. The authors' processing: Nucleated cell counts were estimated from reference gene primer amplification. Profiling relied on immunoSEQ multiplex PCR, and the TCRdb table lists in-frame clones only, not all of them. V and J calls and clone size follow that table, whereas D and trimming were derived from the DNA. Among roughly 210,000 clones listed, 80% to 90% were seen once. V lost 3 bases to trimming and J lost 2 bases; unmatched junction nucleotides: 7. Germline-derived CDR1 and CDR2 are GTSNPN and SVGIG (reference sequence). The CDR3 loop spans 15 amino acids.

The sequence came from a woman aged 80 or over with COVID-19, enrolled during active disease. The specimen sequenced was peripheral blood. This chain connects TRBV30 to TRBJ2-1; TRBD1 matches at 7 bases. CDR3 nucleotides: TGTGCCTGGAGGACAGGGTCGACGACCTACAATGAGCAGTTCTTC. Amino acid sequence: CAWRTGSTTYNEQFF.